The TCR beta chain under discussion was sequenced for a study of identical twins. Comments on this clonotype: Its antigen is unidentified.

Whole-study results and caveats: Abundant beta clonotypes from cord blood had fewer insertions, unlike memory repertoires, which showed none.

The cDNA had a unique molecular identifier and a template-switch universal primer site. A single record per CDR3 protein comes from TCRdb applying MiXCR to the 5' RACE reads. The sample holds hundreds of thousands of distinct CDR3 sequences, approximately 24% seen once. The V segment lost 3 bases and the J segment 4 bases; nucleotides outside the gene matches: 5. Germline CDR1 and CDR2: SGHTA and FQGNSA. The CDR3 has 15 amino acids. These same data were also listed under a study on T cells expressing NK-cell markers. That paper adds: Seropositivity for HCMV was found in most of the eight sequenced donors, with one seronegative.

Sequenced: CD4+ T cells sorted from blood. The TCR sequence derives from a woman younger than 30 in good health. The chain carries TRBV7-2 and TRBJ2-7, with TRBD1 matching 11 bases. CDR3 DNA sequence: TGTGCCAGCAGCTTCCCCGGGACAGGGGGATACGAGCAGTACTTC. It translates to CASSFPGTGGYEQYF.